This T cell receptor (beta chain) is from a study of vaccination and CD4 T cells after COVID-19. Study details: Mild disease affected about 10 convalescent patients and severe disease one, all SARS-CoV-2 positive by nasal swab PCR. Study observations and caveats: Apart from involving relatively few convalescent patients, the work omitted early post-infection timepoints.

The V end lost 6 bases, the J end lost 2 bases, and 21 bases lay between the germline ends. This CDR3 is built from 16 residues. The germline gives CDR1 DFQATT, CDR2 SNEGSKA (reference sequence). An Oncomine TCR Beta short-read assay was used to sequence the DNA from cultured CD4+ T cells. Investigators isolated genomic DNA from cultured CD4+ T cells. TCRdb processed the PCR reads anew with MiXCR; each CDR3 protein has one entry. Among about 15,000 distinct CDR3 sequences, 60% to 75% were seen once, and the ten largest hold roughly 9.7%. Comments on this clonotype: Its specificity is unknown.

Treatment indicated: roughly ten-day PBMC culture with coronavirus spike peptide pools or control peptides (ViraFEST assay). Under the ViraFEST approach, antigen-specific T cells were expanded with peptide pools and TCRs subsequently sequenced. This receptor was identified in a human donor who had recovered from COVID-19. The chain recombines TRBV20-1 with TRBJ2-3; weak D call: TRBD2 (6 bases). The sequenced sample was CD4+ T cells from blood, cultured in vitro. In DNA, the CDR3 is TGCAGTGCGGTTCCGGCCGGGGGACTCGTCACAGATACGCAGTATTTT. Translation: CSAVPAGGLVTDTQYF.